This note documents a single T cell receptor (beta chain) sequence. What it binds is unknown. The data stem from a study of T cells in Graves' hyperthyroidism and ophthalmopathy. Study-wide context: Peripheral blood was collected at initial diagnosis, before any treatment. Broader study findings: Blood held most thyroid clonotypes expanded above 0.001 frequency.

Absence of ophthalmopathy progression within 18 months defined stable Graves' hyperthyroidism. CDR3 length: 17 amino acids. The germline gives CDR1 MNHEY, CDR2 SVGAGI. V was clipped by 6 bases and J by 1 base; unmatched bases: 11. From RNA transcripts, TCR beta CDR3 regions were amplified. HTBI primers were used for first-round RT-PCR of the TCR CDR3. TCRdb re-called the multiplex PCR reads with MiXCR, one entry per CDR3 protein. The sample gives about 680,000 distinct CDR3 sequences, 35% of which show up once; 31% is in the top ten. The clonotype originates from a woman aged 40 to 50 with Graves' hyperthyroidism. V gene TRBV6-5 combines with J gene TRBJ2-2; 7 bases fit TRBD1. The material sequenced was blood. CDR3 coding DNA: TGTGCCAGCAGCCCTGCCACAGGGGACCTGAACACCGGGGAGCTGTTTTTT. Protein product: CASSPATGDLNTGELFF.